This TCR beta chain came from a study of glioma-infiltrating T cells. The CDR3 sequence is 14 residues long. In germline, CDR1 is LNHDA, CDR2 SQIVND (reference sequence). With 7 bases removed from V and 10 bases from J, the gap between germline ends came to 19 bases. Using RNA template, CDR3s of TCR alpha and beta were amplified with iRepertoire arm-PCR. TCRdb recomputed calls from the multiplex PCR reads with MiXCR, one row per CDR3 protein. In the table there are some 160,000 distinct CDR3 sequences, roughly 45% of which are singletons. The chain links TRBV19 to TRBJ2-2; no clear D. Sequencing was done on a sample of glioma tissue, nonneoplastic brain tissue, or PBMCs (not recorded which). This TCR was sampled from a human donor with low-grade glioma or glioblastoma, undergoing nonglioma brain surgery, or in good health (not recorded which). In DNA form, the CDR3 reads TGTGCCAGTATTTCAACCGAAGGGTCCGTGGAGCTGTTTTTT. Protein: CASISTEGSVELFF. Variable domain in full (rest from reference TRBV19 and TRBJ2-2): DGGITQSPKYLFRKEGQNVTLSCEQNLNHDAMYWYRQDPGQGLRLIYYSQIVNDFQKGDIAEGYSVSREKKESFPLTVTSAQKNPTAFYLCASISTEGSVELFFGEGSRLTVL.